This record concerns one T cell receptor beta chain sequence. The antigen is unknown. Assay: immunoSEQ multiplex PCR; the TCRdb copy retains only in-frame clones and omits some. The sample includes hundreds of thousands of clones, over 90% of them seen just once. The sample comes from a study of brain T cells in children with intractable seizures. Broader study findings: Absence of clones before surgery may stem from lower sequencing depth. Patients' HCMV serostatus was unknown; virus specificity rests on CDR3 similarity alone.

J lost 5 bases, V lost 4 bases, and 9 bases had no gene match. Germline CDR1 and CDR2: SGHDN and FVKESK. This CDR3 is built from 16 residues. This sample's time point: blood from clinic visit 5 months post-surgery; TSC patient then seizure free. The chain has TRBV14 and TRBJ2-7; 12 bases line up with TRBD2. The sequencing here drew on peripheral blood, taken 5 to 6 months after surgery. The sequence came from a boy in the first two years of life with tuberous sclerosis and intractable seizures. The CDR3 loop is CASSPKGLAGWNEQYF. The CDR3 DNA reads TGTGCCAGCAGCCCGAAAGGACTAGCGGGATGGAACGAGCAGTACTTC.